Reported below is one TCR beta chain. Its matching antigen is unknown. The junction differs from germline at one of its ends, possibly a read error. The data belong to a study of cytomegalovirus exposure and HLA in healthy donors. Findings and caveats of the study: Cytomegalovirus association was assigned to approximately 160 TCR beta chains. In a later analysis, a missense DCLRE1C variant was linked to TCR beta V- and J-gene trimming. Earlier analysis yielded a pattern in which most TCR beta V segments were productive about 87% or about 30% of the time. Reportedly, a later analysis found an Asian-associated ancestry cluster had fewer N-insertions than the approximately 700-donor mean.

This CDR3 spans 16 amino acids. Primers for the PCR totalled 60 Vbeta and 13 Jbeta. Profiling relied on immunoSEQ multiplex PCR, and the TCRdb table lists in-frame clones only, not all of them. The table records 98,000 or so clones, around 79% of them present only once. The TCR was taken from a man in his sixties in good health and CMV-seropositive. Sequenced material: PBMCs. The genes are TRBV6-7 and TRBJ2-2, with TRBD2 identical over 11 bases. TRBV6-7 is noted as an ORF with a role that remains uncertain. The CDR3 sequence: CARSALAGENTGELFF. In nucleotides, the CDR3 is TGTGCCCGCAGTGCACTAGCGGGGGAAAACACCGGGGAGCTGTTTTTT.